This TCR beta chain was identified in a study of blood T cell repertoires in COVID-19. V shed 6 bases, J shed 10 bases, and the junction held 10 bases outside the gene matches. Germline loops: CDR1 MNHEY, CDR2 SVGAGI. The CDR3 has 14 residues. Authors' methods: How many nucleated cells were present was estimated from reference gene primer amplification. TCRdb's table, derived via immunoSEQ multiplex PCR, lists solely in-frame clones and lacks some. V, J and clone size were drawn from that table, and D and trimming were deduced from the DNA. The sample includes a few hundred thousand clones, approximately 90% of them seen just once.

The receptor was derived from a man aged 25 to 40 who had recovered from COVID-19. The V and J genes are TRBV6-5 and TRBJ2-1; 9 bases map to TRBD2. Sequencing used PBMCs or T cells enriched from blood (not recorded which). The CDR3: CASSPELAGVEQFF. The CDR3 nucleotides are TGTGCCAGCAGCCCAGAACTAGCGGGCGTGGAGCAGTTCTTC.